This T cell receptor beta chain was identified in a study of vaccination effects on CD4 cells after COVID-19. Study-wide results and limits: Late post-vaccination samples showed marked contraction of infection- and vaccine-induced clones. Vaccine-induced clones in healthy vaccinees cross-reacted with common cold coronaviruses in only 1 of 255 cases.

Sequencing was performed with immunoSEQ multiplex PCR; in TCRdb, only in-frame clones are kept and a portion is missing. The data contain fewer than 25,000 clones, 70% to 80% of them seen just once; the ten biggest clones take up under 15%. This clone appeared a few times. Its cognate antigen is unknown. The sample has other DNA sequences that encode this CDR3 too. Trimming shortened V by 0 bases and J by 5 bases, and 2 bases separated the two germline ends. CDR3 length: 12 residues. From germline, CDR1 is SGHNT and CDR2 YENEEA. Sequencing was preceded by expansion of antigen-specific CD4+ T cells with viral peptide pools in the ViraFEST assay. It was after approximately 10 days of culture that CD4+ T cells were isolated. Vaccinated participants had no history of SARS-CoV-2 infection and tested negative for nucleocapsid antibodies. Supplemented with 9.5 to 10 IU/ml IL-2 and 9.5 to 10 ug/ml peptides, two million PBMC per well were kept in culture. Both day 3 and day 7 saw half the medium replaced with IL-2 medium.

This chain uses TRBV11-3 with TRBJ2-1, with D unresolved. The sample was CD4+ T cells from PBMCs cultured with HCoV-OC43 spike peptides, taken before COVID-19 vaccination. Indicated subset: HCoV-OC43 spike overlapping peptide pool stimulation. The sequence was collected from a human donor who received a COVID-19 vaccine. CDR3: CASSLEDNEQFF. The CDR3 DNA reads TGTGCCAGCAGCTTAGAAGACAATGAGCAGTTCTTC.